What follows describes a single T cell receptor (beta chain). Time point indicated: after neoadjuvant nivolumab, at surgical resection. This sample is part of a study of neoadjuvant anti-PD-1 for oral cavity cancer. The CDR3 runs 14 residues. Germline-derived CDR1 and CDR2 are KGHSH and LQKENI. Trimming took 5 bases from V and 0 from J, leaving 8 bases between them. Sequenced by immunoSEQ multiplex PCR; TCRdb stores in-frame clones only, minus some. The repertoire has about 15,000 clones, around 36% of them found once; the top ten carry about two fifths. The chain combines TRBV18 with TRBJ1-5; no clear D. This receptor was obtained from a person aged 40 to 85 with oral cavity squamous cell carcinoma. The sample in question was tumor tissue, obtained after nivolumab (anti-PD-1) treatment. CDR3 bases: TGTGCCAGCTCAACATACTATAGCAATCAGCCCCAGCATTTT. This translates into CASSTYYSNQPQHF. The full variable domain, with the rest looked up from reference TRBV18 and TRBJ1-5, is NAGVMQNPRHLVRRRGQEARLRCSPMKGHSHVYWYRQLPEEGLKFMVYLQKENIIDESGMPKERFSAEFPKEGPSILRIQQVVRGDSAAYFCASSTYYSNQPQHFGDGTRLSIL.